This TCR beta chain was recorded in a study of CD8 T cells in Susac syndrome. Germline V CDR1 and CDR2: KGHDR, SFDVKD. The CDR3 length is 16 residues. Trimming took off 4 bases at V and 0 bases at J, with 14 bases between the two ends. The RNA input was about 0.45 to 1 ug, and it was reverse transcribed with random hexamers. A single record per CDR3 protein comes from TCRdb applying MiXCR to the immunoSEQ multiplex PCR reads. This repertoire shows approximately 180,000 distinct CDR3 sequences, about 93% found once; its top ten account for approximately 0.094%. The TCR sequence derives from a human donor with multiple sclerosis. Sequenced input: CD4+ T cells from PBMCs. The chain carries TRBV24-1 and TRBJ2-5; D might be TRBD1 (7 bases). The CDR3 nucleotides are TGTGCCACCAGTGACTACGACAGGGACTACCAAGAGACCCAGTACTTC. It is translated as CATSDYDRDYQETQYF.